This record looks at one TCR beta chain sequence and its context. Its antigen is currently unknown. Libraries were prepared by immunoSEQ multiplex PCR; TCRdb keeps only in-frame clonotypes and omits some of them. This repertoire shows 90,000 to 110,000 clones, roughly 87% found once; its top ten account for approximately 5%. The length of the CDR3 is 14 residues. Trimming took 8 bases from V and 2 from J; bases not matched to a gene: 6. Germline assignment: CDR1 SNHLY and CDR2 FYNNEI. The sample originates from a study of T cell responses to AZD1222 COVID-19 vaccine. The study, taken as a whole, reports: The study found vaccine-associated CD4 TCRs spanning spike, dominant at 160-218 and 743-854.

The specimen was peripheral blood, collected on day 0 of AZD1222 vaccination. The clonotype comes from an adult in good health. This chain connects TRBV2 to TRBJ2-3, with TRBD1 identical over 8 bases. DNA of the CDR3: TGTGCCAGCGGCGGACAGGGACTCACAGATACGCAGTATTTT. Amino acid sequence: CASGGQGLTDTQYF.